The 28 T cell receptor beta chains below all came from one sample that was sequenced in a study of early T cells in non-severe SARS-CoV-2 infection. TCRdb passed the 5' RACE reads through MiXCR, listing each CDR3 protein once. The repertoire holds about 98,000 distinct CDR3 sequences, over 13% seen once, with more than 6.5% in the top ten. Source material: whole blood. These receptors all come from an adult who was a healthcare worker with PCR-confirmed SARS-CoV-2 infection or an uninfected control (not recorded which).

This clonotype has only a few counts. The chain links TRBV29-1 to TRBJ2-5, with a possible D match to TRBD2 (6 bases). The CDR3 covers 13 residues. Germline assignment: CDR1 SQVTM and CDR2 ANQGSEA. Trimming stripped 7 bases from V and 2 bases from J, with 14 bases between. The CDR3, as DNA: TGCAGCGCAAGAGGGAGGTATCAAGAGACCCAGTACTTC. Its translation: CSARGRYQETQYF.

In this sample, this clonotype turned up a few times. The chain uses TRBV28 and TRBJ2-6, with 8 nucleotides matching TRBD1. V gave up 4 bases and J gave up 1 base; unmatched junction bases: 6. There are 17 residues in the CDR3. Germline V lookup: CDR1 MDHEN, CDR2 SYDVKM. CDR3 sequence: CASSSPRQGSGANVLTF. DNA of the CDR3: TGTGCCAGCAGTTCGCCTCGACAGGGGTCTGGGGCCAACGTCCTGACTTTC. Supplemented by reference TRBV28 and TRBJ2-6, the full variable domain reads DVKVTQSSRYLVKRTGEKVFLECVQDMDHENMFWYRQDPGLGLRLIYFSYDVKMKEKGDIPEGYSVSREKKERFSLILESASTNQTSMYLCASSSPRQGSGANVLTFGAGSRLTVL.

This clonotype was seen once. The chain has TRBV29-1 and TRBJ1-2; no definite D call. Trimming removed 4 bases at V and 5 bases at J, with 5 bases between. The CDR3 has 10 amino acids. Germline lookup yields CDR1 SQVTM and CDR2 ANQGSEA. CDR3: CSVGEYGYTF. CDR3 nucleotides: TGCAGCGTTGGAGAATATGGCTACACCTTC.

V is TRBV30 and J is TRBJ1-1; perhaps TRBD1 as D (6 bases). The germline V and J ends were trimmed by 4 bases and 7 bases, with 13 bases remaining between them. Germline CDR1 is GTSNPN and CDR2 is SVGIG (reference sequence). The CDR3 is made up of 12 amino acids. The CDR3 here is CAWTGTTNEAFF. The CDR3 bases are TGTGCCTGGACCGGGACAACTAATGAAGCTTTCTTT.

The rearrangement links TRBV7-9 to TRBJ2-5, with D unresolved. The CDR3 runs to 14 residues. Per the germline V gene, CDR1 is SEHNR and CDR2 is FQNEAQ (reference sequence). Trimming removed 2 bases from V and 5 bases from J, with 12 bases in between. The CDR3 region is CASSLSLPGETQYF. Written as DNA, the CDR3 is TGTGCCAGCAGCTTAAGTCTACCCGGGGAGACCCAGTACTTC.

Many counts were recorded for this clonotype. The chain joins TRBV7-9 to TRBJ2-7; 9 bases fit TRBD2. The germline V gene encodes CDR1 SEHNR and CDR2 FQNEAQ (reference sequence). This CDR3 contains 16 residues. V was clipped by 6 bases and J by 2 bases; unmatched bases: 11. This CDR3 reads CASRGFDSGGTYEQYF. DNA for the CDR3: TGTGCCAGCAGGGGATTCGATAGCGGGGGAACCTACGAGCAGTACTTC. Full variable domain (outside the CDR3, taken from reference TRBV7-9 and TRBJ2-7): DTGVSQNPRHKITKRGQNVTFRCDPISEHNRLYWYRQTLGQGPEFLTYFQNEAQLEKSRLLSDRFSAERPKGSFSTLEIQRTEQGDSAMYLCASRGFDSGGTYEQYFGPGTRLTVT.

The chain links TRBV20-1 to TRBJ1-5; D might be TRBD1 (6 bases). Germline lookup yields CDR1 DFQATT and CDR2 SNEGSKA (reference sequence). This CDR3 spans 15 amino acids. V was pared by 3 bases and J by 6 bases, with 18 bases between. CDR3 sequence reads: CSARDYPGGGQPQHF. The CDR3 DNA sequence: TGCAGTGCTAGGGATTACCCGGGGGGCGGTCAGCCCCAGCATTTT.

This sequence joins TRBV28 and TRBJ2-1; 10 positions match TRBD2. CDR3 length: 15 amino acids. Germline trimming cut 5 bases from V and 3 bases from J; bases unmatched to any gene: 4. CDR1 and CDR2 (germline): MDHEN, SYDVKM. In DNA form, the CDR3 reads TGTGCCAGCAGTCGGACTAGCGGAGTCTACAATGAGCAGTTCTTC. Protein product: CASSRTSGVYNEQFF.

Here the CDR3 reads CASSPPQQGYTF. In nucleotides, the CDR3 is TGTGCCAGCAGTCCCCCTCAGCAAGGCTACACCTTC. This chain uses TRBV28 with TRBJ1-2, with D unclear. This CDR3 contains 12 residues. The ends were cut back, 5 bases at V and 8 bases at J, with 12 bases in the middle. CDR1 and CDR2 from the germline V gene are MDHEN and SYDVKM.

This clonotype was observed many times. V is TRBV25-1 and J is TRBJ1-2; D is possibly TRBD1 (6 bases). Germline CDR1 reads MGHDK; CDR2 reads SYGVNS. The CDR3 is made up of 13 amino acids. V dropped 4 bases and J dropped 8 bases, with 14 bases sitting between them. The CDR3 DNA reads TGTGCCAGCAGTGTACAGGGAAGGGGCGGCTACACCTTC. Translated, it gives CASSVQGRGGYTF.

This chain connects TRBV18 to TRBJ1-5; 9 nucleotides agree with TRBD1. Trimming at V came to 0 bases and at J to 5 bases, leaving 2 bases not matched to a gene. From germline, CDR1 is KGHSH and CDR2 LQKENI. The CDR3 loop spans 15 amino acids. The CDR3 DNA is TGTGCCAGCTCACCACCCGACAGGGGGTATCAGCCCCAGCATTTT. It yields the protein CASSPPDRGYQPQHF.

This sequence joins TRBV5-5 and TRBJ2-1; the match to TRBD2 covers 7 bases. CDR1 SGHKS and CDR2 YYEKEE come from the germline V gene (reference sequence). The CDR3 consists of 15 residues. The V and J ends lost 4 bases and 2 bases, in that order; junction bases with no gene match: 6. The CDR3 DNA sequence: TGTGCCAGCAGCGTTAGCGGGTTGCCCTACAATGAGCAGTTCTTC. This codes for CASSVSGLPYNEQFF.

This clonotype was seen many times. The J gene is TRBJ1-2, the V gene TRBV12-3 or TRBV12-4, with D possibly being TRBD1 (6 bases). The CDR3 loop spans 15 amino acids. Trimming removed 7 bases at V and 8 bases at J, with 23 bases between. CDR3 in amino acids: CASTPSGTGRGGYTF. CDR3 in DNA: TGTGCCAGCACCCCTTCCGGGACGGGAAGGGGGGGCTACACCTTC.

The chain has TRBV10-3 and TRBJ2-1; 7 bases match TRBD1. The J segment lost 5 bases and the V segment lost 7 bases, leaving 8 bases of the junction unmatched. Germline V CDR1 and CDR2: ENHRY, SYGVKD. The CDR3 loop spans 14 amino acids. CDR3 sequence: CAINPNDRDNEQFF. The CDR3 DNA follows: TGTGCCATCAATCCTAATGACAGGGACAATGAGCAGTTCTTC.

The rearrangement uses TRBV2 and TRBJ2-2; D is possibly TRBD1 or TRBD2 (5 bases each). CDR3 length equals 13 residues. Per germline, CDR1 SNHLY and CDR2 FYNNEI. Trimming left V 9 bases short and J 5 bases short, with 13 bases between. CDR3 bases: TGTGCCAGAAGGGACGGATCGACCGGGGAGCTGTTTTTT. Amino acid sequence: CARRDGSTGELFF.

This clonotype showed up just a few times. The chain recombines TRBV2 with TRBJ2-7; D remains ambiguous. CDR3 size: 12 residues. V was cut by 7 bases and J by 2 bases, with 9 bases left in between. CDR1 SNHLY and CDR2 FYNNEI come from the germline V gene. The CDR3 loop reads CASIPGPYEQYF. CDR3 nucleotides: TGTGCCAGCATCCCCGGGCCCTACGAGCAGTACTTC.

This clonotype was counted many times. The CDR3 nucleotides are TGTGCCAGCAGTTTAACCTACGAGCAGTACTTC. It is translated as CASSLTYEQYF. The V and J genes are TRBV6-2 or TRBV6-3 and TRBJ2-7; no clear D gene. V was trimmed by 4 bases and J by 2 bases, leaving 3 bases between them. The CDR3 spans 11 residues. Germline values: CDR1 MNHEY, CDR2 SVGEGT.

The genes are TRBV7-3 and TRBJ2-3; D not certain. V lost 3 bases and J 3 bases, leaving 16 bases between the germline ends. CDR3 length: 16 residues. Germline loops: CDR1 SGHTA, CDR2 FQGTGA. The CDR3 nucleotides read TGTGCCAGCAGCTTCGAAGGTGGCTGGTCGACAGATACGCAGTATTTT. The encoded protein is CASSFEGGWSTDTQYF.

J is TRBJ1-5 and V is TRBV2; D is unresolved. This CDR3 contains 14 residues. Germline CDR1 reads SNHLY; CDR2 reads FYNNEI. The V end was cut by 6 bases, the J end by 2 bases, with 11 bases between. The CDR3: CASRVNRGNQPQHF. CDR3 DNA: TGTGCCAGCAGGGTGAACCGAGGCAATCAGCCCCAGCATTTT.

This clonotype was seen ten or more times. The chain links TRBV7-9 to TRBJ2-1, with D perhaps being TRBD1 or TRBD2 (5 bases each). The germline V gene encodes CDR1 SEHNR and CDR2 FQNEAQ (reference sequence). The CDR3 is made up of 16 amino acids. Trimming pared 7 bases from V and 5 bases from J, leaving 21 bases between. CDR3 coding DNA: TGTGCCAGCACCCCTGGGGAGACAGCGGAAAACAATGAGCAGTTCTTC. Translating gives CASTPGETAENNEQFF.

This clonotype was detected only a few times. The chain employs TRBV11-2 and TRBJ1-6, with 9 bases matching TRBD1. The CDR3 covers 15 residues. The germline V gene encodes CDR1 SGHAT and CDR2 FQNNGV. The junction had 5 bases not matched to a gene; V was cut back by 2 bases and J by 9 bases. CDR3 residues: CASSLIGTGFSPLHF. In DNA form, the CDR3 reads TGTGCCAGCAGCTTAATAGGGACAGGGTTTTCACCCCTCCACTTT.

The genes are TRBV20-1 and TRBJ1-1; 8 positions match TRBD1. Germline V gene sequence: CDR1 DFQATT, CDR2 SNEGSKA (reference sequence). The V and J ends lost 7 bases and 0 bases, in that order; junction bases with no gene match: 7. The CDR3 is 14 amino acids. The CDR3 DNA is TGCAGTGTATCCAGGGGGCGCCTGAACACTGAAGCTTTCTTT. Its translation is CSVSRGRLNTEAFF.

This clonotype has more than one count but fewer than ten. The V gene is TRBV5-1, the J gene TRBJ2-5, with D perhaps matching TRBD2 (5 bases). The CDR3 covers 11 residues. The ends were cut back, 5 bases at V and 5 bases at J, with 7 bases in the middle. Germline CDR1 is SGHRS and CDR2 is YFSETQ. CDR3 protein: CASREAETQYF. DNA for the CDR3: TGCGCCAGCAGGGAGGCCGAGACCCAGTACTTC. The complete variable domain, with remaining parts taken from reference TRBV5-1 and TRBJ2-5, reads KAGVTQTPRYLIKTRGQQVTLSCSPISGHRSVSWYQQTPGQGLQFLFEYFSETQRNKGNFPGRFSGRQFSNSRSEMNVSTLELGDSALYLCASREAETQYFGPGTRLLVL.

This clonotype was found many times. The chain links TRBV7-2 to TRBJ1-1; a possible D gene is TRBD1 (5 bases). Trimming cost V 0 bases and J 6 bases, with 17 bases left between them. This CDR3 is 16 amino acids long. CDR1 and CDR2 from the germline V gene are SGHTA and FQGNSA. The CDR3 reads CASSLARRGRGAEAFF. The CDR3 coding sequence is TGTGCCAGCAGCTTAGCACGGAGAGGGCGGGGCGCTGAAGCTTTCTTT. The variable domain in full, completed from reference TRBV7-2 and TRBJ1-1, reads GAGVSQSPSNKVTEKGKDVELRCDPISGHTALYWYRQSLGQGLEFLIYFQGNSAPDKSGLPSDRFSAERTGGSVSTLTIQRTQQEDSAVYLCASSLARRGRGAEAFFGQGTRLTVV.

The CDR3 sequence: CASSLGTGTEGLTEAFF. The DNA of the CDR3 is TGTGCCAGCAGCTTAGGGACTGGGACGGAGGGCCTCACTGAAGCTTTCTTT. The chain carries TRBV7-6 and TRBJ1-1; a possible D gene is TRBD1 (5 bases). V lost 1 base and J 4 bases, leaving 19 bases between the germline ends. This CDR3 is 17 amino acids long. The germline V gene has CDR1 SGHVS and CDR2 FNYEAQ. The variable domain in full, completed from reference TRBV7-6 and TRBJ1-1, reads GAGVSQSPRYKVTKRGQDVALRCDPISGHVSLYWYRQALGQGPEFLTYFNYEAQQDKSGLPNDRFSAERPEGSISTLTIQRTEQRDSAMYRCASSLGTGTEGLTEAFFGQGTRLTVV.

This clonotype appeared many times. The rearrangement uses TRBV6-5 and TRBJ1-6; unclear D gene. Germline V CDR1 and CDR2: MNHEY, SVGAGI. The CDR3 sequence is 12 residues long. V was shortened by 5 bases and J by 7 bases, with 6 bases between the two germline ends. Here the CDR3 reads CASSRQNSPLHF. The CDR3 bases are TGTGCCAGCAGTAGACAAAATTCACCCCTCCACTTT.

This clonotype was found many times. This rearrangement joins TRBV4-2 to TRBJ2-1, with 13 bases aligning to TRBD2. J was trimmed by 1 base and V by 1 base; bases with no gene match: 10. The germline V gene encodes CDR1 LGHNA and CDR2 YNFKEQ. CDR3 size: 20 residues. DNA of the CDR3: TGTGCCAGCAGCCAAGTCATTCAACTAGCGGGAGGGCCTTCCTACAATGAGCAGTTCTTC. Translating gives CASSQVIQLAGGPSYNEQFF.

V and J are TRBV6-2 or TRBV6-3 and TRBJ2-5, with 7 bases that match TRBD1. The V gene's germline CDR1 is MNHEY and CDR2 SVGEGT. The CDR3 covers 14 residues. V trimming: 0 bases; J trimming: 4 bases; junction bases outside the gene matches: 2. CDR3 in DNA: TGTGCCAGCAGTTACTCGAGGGGGCTAGAGACCCAGTACTTC. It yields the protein CASSYSRGLETQYF.